This TCR beta chain was identified during a study of T cells in Graves' hyperthyroidism and ophthalmopathy (dated by TCRdb to the late 2010s). Broadly, across the study: TCR V-J signatures able to tell the groups apart were searched for in a discovery cohort of 90 to 100 patients, of whom more than 40 had Graves' ophthalmopathy and 55 to 60 had stable Graves' hyperthyroidism. An independent validation cohort of about 20 hyperthyroidism patients and approximately 17 patients who later progressed to ophthalmopathy tested prospective prediction of ophthalmopathy. For training and testing, the 100 or so patients in the discovery cohort were randomly divided in a 7:3 ratio. The study also compared thyroid tissue and blood T-cell repertoires from over 5 Graves' hyperthyroidism patients. Once sampling was done, hyperthyroidism patients were given methimazole at a starting dose of 30 mg daily, whereas ophthalmopathy patients were given high-dose intravenous methylprednisolone. TCR Vbeta CDR3 sequencing of fewer than 150 peripheral blood samples (roughly 41 ophthalmopathy, roughly 72 hyperthyroidism and roughly 17 progressor patients) is reported in the paper. The paper as a whole reports these results and caveats: Most expanded thyroid clonotypes (frequency above 0.001) were also detected in blood, a finding suggesting that blood repertoires may reflect thyroid immune responses. No statistical method was used to set the sample size in advance, and investigators knew the group allocation. In cross-validation, a model built on a 13 V-J signature told ophthalmopathy apart from stable hyperthyroidism with approximately 91% sensitivity and roughly 82% specificity, and in testing the same model reached 80%/75%. During validation, the model predicted progression to ophthalmopathy a median of approximately 7 months ahead of onset, with 60% to 71% sensitivity and around 72% specificity.

This clonotype has a count of ten or more. Its antigen is still unknown. One base away there is no much larger clone; base qualities are not given. The study excluded patients with uncontrolled infections, other autoimmune diseases, pregnancy or lactation. Diagnoses were established on the basis of clinical symptoms, serum thyroxine and TRAb, thyroid ultrasound, and orbital computed tomography. Total RNA was extracted using Trizol reagent, and RNA quality was assessed on an Agilent 2100 Bioanalyzer. The V and J ends are trimmed by 3 bases and 4 bases, leaving 12 bases between them. The CDR3, from cysteine to phenylalanine, totals 15 residues. Only the CDR3 part of the read is kept: 45 bases, read in frame from the first base. CDR1 and CDR2 are read off the germline V gene as MDHEN and SYDVKM. TCR beta CDR3 regions were amplified from RNA transcripts. For the first round of RT-PCR on the TCR CDR3, the HTBI primer set was used together with the Qiagen OneStep RT-PCR kit. The libraries were constructed in a second round of multiplex PCR and then size-selected and purified. Paired-end sequencing of the libraries was performed with 100 bp reads on an Illumina HiSeq2000. Processing in the source paper ran as follows. SOAPnuke was used to process the raw data, with reads discarded if the reads contained adapters or uncalled bases, had a mean Phred below 15, or lacked an exact constant-primer or identifier match. High-quality paired reads were merged with COPE v1.2.5, and unique nucleotide sequences were defined as clonotypes. MiTCR v1.1 was used to align the clonotypes against IMGT TRBV, TRBD and TRBJ reference segments. Analysis was restricted to V-J combinations with a frequency above 0.0001, which covered about 99% of repertoires. The TCS score was defined as the ratio of F50 (clonal expansion) to E x V (chaos), calculated using BLOSUM62-based TCRdist between CDR3 peptides within each V-J. Welch's t-statistics and random forest reduced fewer than 600 V-J features to about 13, which were used in a naive Bayes classifier (R e1071). Thyroid-blood repertoire similarity was quantified with the Morisita-Horn index. The public reads were quality trimmed at Q25 with fastp and then assembled into clones with MiXCR by TCRdb, keeping productive beta chains. Each entry merges the rows of one CDR3 protein and shows their most common DNA and genes. These V and J calls are TCRdb output, not the study's own analysis. The sample table shows around 620,000 distinct CDR3 sequences, and about 45% are seen once. Jointly, the top ten make up roughly 19% of the sample.

This TCR came from an adult woman with Graves' disease, either hyperthyroidism or ophthalmopathy (not recorded which). The rearranged chain carries TRBV28 and TRBJ2-2; matching of 5 bases hints at TRBD1 as the D gene. Sequencing was done on a sample of peripheral blood or thyroid tissue (not recorded which). The CDR3 corresponds to CASSFGALGTGELFF. In nucleotide form, the sequence is TGTGCCAGCAGTTTTGGGGCGCTGGGCACCGGGGAGCTGTTTTTT.